This T cell receptor beta chain was sequenced for a study of T cells in localized non-small cell lung cancer. Of note for this clone: Its antigen is not known.

Germline V gene lookup returns CDR1 SGHTS and CDR2 YDEGEE. V dropped 7 bases and J dropped 4 bases, with 12 bases sitting between them. The length of the CDR3 is 13 residues. The study, taken as a whole, reports: Of the tissues analyzed, uninvolved adjacent lung showed maximal T cell clonality, greater than tumor. The appearance of a median roughly 53 of the top 100 tumor clones was seen in adjacent lung.

Libraries were prepared by immunoSEQ multiplex PCR; TCRdb keeps only in-frame clonotypes and omits some of them. The sample contains more than 15,000 clones, around 90% of which appear only once. The origin of this receptor is a woman aged 35 to 70 with stage I lung adenocarcinoma. This material consisted of peripheral blood, taken before any cancer treatment. The chain has TRBV5-8 and TRBJ2-4; TRBD2 is a possible D gene (5 bases). In DNA, the CDR3 is TGTGCCAGCGGGAGAGACGGAAAAAACATTCAGTACTTC. Translating it yields CASGRDGKNIQYF.